This TCR beta chain was observed in a study of blood T cells in healthy people across ages (dated by TCRdb to between 2014 and 2017). Regarding the study in general: In model experiments, template switching captured about one uniquely barcoded TCR beta cDNA molecule for every two T cells. To avoid experimental bias, donors of different ages were distributed randomly across sequencing lanes. To track age-related changes in TCR beta repertoire diversity, the study relied on deep sequencing normalized with unique cDNA molecular identifiers. Using the same blood draw, the study looked at two additional independent replicas of 1 million unique cDNA reads for two donors, one aged 18 to 30 and the other aged 80 or older. The donors were divided into four age groups: young (average around 15 years), middle-aged (almost 40), aged (about 60) and long-lived (about 84).

Sequences MGHRA (CDR1) and YSYEKL (CDR2) are obtained from the germline V gene. V gives up 4 bases and J gives up 7 bases, and the segment between their germline ends measures 19 bases. The CDR3 goes from the cysteine to the phenylalanine over 16 residues. Only the CDR3 portion is preserved as DNA: 48 bases, with reading frame beginning at the first base. The receptor library was made with 5' RACE. TCRdb names Illumina HiSeq 2500 as the instrument used. A second PCR of about 7 to 12 cycles was run with a J-beta primer mix and a sample-barcoded 5' primer. A template-switch 5' adaptor carrying 12 random nucleotides introduced a unique molecular identifier onto each TCR beta cDNA molecule. At least 2.5 million CDR3-containing paired-end reads were obtained from each sample. First-strand cDNA was synthesized from all RNA with the Mint cDNA synthesis kit, primed by a TRBC-specific oligonucleotide. Following uracil-DNA glycosylase treatment, a first 18-cycle PCR with universal primers M1SS and BC2_uni_R was performed on all cDNA. The source study handled its data this way. Each sample was normalized by randomly selecting 1 million high-quality reads, each carrying a distinct molecular identifier. Reads sharing molecular identifiers were discarded rather than binned into consensus sequences. MiTCR, set to a Q25 quality threshold and the strictest error-elimination algorithm, was used for CDR3 identification, clonotype clustering and error correction. A nonparametric unseen species model using Euler transformation provided a lower-bound estimate of total TCR beta diversity. The public sequencing data were trimmed at Q25 with fastp and processed into clonotypes with MiXCR by TCRdb, which kept only in-frame beta chains. Every entry covers one CDR3 protein and lists the most common genes and DNA from its rows. The V and J calls come from TCRdb's annotation, not from the publication. In this sample the table shows around 1,700,000 distinct CDR3 sequences, over 25% of which occur a single time. Jointly, the top ten make up more than 6% of the sample.

The roughly 42 donors, aged 6 to 90 years, were systemically healthy Caucasian individuals from Russia. Roughly 11 milliliters of peripheral blood were drawn from each donor into EDTA-treated Vacutainer tubes. Ficoll-Paque density-gradient centrifugation was used to isolate PBMCs, with at least 7 million per sample. Trizol reagent was used to extract total RNA from the PBMCs, yielding at least 6 micrograms per sample. For every donor, flow cytometry on a PBMC aliquot measured the percentage of naive CD45RAhigh/CD27high T cells. Details on this clonotype: This clone's antigen is unknown. Base-call qualities are not available, and no considerably larger clone is one nucleotide away.

Broad study findings and their caveats: Because the CMV infection status of the donors was unknown, age-related changes in expanded clonotypes may potentially have been confounded. Total diversity estimates from one million sequenced T cells were considered lower bounds and underestimates. As age increased, observed TCR beta diversity per million T cells dropped in a roughly linear way, and a significant reduction was already evident by age roughly 36. Because profiling used bulk unsorted PBMCs, naive and antigen-experienced compartments could not be compared conclusively. There was a strong correlation between observed TCR beta diversity and the percentage of naive T cells measured by flow cytometry. Compared with the aged group, the long-lived group had more naive CD4+ T cells, fewer expanded clones and increased TCR diversity, suggesting age selection.

The receptor was isolated from a woman between 25 and 40 years old in good health. Sequencing used blood. Rearrangement joined TRBV4-1 to TRBJ1-4; the D segment could be TRBD1, given 5 matching bases. The sequenced DNA is TGCGCCAGCAGCCTCGCACCGGGACCGGGGACTGAAAAACTGTTTTTT. It specifies CASSLAPGPGTEKLFF.